The rows below give T cell receptor beta chains drawn from one sample of a study of blood T cell repertoires in COVID-19. Clones were sequenced by immunoSEQ multiplex PCR, and TCRdb holds only the in-frame ones, with some missing. The sample includes fewer than 150,000 clones, around 83% of them seen just once. The sample comprised peripheral blood. The source is a woman older than 75 with acute or convalescent COVID-19. Both conserved end residues are part of each CDR3. A D gene is named only where the DNA matches it firmly. Size tells how often a clone was seen (once, few, many) or the class of an expanded clone, and some rows leave it out.

>TRBV4-1|NA|NA|TRBJ1-6
TGCGCCAGCAGCCAAGCAGGCGTAAAAGATGAACCCCTCCACTTT
CASSQAGVKDEPLHF
>TRBV6-5|once|TRBD1|TRBJ2-7
TGTGCCAGCAGAAAACCGGGACAGGGCTACGAGCAGTACTTC
CASRKPGQGYEQYF
>TRBV4-1|NA|NA|TRBJ1-2
TGCGCCAGCAGCCCATGGGAGTTAGAATACCTATATGGCTACACCTTC
CASSPWELEYLYGYTF
>TRBV15|NA|NA|TRBJ2-3
TGTGCCACCACCTCGGGCAGGGCGATAGACACAGATACGCAGTATTTT
CATTSGRAIDTDTQYF
>TRBV18|NA|TRBD1|TRBJ2-1
TGTGCCAGCTCACCACAGAGACAGGGGTACAACAATGAGCAGTTCTTC
CASSPQRQGYNNEQFF
>TRBV19|NA|NA|TRBJ2-1
TGTGCCAGTAGTATAATCATGTCAGGCTACAATGAGCAGTTCTTC
CASSIIMSGYNEQFF
>TRBV2|NA|NA|TRBJ2-5
TGTGCCAGCAGTTGGGGCCTGATCGAAAACGAGACCCAGTACTTC
CASSWGLIENETQYF
>TRBV11-2|NA|TRBD1|TRBJ1-6
TGTGCCAGCAGCTTCCAGGGGGTCAATTCACCCCTCCACTTT
CASSFQGVNSPLHF
>TRBV10-3|NA|TRBD2|TRBJ2-7
TGTGCCATCAGTGGGACTAGCGGGGGGACCGACGAGCAGTACTTC
CAISGTSGGTDEQYF
>TRBV19|once|TRBD2|TRBJ2-7
TGTGCCAGTAGTAGTAGCGGGGACTCCTACGAGCAGTACTTC
CASSSSGDSYEQYF
>TRBV6-2/TRBV6-3|NA|TRBD1|TRBJ1-2
TGTGCCAGCAGTTACTCAGGGGGCCCTTTCGTCGGCTACACCTTC
CASSYSGGPFVGYTF
>TRBV28|NA|NA|TRBJ1-6
TGTGCCAGTGGTACCGGGACAATTGTCCCCCTCCACTTT
CASGTGTIVPLHF
>TRBV5-1|NA|NA|TRBJ2-2
TGCGCCAGCAGCTTCCCAGACTTAAACACCGGGGAGCTGTTTTTT
CASSFPDLNTGELFF
>TRBV5-1|NA|NA|TRBJ1-3
TGCGCCAGCAGGGGGCAGGGGTATGGAAACACCATATATTTT
CASRGQGYGNTIYF
>TRBV7-2|NA|NA|TRBJ2-3
TGTGCCAGCAGCTTACTTATAAGCGGCGATACGCAGTATTTT
CASSLLISGDTQYF
>TRBV30|few|NA|TRBJ1-1
TGTGCCTGGAGTGTACGGAGGGTTTTAGGTGAAGCTTTCTTT
CAWSVRRVLGEAFF
>TRBV7-3|NA|TRBD2|TRBJ2-3
TGTGCCAGCAGCTTAACCCCTCTAGCGGGGGTAGGTACAGATACGCAGTATTTT
CASSLTPLAGVGTDTQYF
>TRBV10-3|NA|NA|TRBJ2-7
TGTGCCATCAGGGACCTGGGGGGGCGCGGTACTGCCCCGCTCGGCGAGCAGTACTTC
CAIRDLGGRGTAPLGEQYF
>TRBV4-1|NA|TRBD1|TRBJ1-5
TGCGCCAGCAGCCCCGGACAGGAACATAGCAATCAGCCCCAGCATTTT
CASSPGQEHSNQPQHF
>TRBV10-3|NA|TRBD1|TRBJ2-2
TGTGCCATCAGTGCAGGGGACAGAGACACCGGGGAGCTGTTTTTT
CAISAGDRDTGELFF
>TRBV18|NA|TRBD1|TRBJ1-2
TGTGCCAGCTCGCCCTCGGGACAGGGGGCAAAGTATGGCTACACCTTC
CASSPSGQGAKYGYTF
>TRBV18|NA|TRBD1|TRBJ1-4
TGTGCCAGCTCACCTTTTGGACAGGGCACTAATGAAAAACTGTTTTTT
CASSPFGQGTNEKLFF
>TRBV3-1/TRBV3-2|NA|NA|TRBJ1-2
TGTGCCAGCAGCCAAGACCTCACGGGCTATGGCTACACCTTC
CASSQDLTGYGYTF
>TRBV7-2|NA|NA|TRBJ1-5
TGTGCCAGCAGCCTCTGGGGAGGGAGCAATCAGCCCCAGCATTTT
CASSLWGGSNQPQHF
>TRBV5-1|NA|NA|TRBJ2-1
TGCGCCAGCAGCCCAGGACAAGGCTTTCACAATGAGCAGTTCTTC
CASSPGQGFHNEQFF
>TRBV11-2|NA|NA|TRBJ1-1
TGTGCCAGCAGCTACCTAGCCCCGGGACATATAATGAACACTGAAGCTTTCTTT
CASSYLAPGHIMNTEAFF
>TRBV19|once|TRBD1|TRBJ1-5
TGTGCCAGTAGTTGGACAGGGGGCCCCTTTAATCAGCCCCAGCATTTT
CASSWTGGPFNQPQHF
>TRBV4-1|few|NA|TRBJ1-1
TGCGCCAGCAGCTGGGGGAGGCCAGTCCGATTAAACACTGAAGCTTTCTTT
CASSWGRPVRLNTEAFF
>TRBV5-1|NA|TRBD1|TRBJ1-5
TGCGCCAGCAGCTACGGACAGGGAGGTCAGCCCCAGCATTTT
CASSYGQGGQPQHF
>TRBV2|NA|TRBD1|TRBJ1-6
TGTGCCAGCGGACAGGGGGCGTTCAGAGGCTATTCACCCCTCCACTTT
CASGQGAFRGYSPLHF
>TRBV18|NA|NA|TRBJ2-3
TGTGCCAGCTCACGGGGGGTCTTCACAGATACGCAGTATTTT
CASSRGVFTDTQYF
>TRBV27|NA|NA|TRBJ2-1
TGTGCCAGCAGTTTCCCCGGAGGACACAATGAGCAGTTCTTC
CASSFPGGHNEQFF